The rows below give T cell receptor beta chains drawn from one sample of a study of shared clonotypes between healthy human individuals. Sequencing was performed with immunoSEQ multiplex PCR; in TCRdb, only in-frame clones are kept and a portion is missing. The data contain around 2,100,000 clones, around 96% of them singletons. The sample consisted of naive CD8+ T cells sorted from blood. Source of these receptors: a man in his late teens or twenties in good health. Each CDR3 is given without its conserved first and last residue.

v_call: TRBV11-2
cdr3_aa: ASSSAGGGTDTQY

v_call: TRBV10-1
cdr3_aa: ASSDAGEAF

v_call: TRBV19
cdr3_aa: ASSIGPGITYNEQF

v_call: TRBV11-2
cdr3_aa: ASSFGGDPYEQY

v_call: TRBV15
cdr3_aa: ATSRDLGSGETQY

v_call: TRBV28
cdr3_aa: AIASGGWGSGETQY

v_call: TRBV10-3
cdr3_aa: AISRDSSYEQY

v_call: TRBV10-3
cdr3_aa: ATRGQVLLYNEQF

v_call: TRBV6-5
cdr3_aa: ASSYSLAPPAGELF

v_call: TRBV5-1
cdr3_aa: ASSWGQESSYNSPLH